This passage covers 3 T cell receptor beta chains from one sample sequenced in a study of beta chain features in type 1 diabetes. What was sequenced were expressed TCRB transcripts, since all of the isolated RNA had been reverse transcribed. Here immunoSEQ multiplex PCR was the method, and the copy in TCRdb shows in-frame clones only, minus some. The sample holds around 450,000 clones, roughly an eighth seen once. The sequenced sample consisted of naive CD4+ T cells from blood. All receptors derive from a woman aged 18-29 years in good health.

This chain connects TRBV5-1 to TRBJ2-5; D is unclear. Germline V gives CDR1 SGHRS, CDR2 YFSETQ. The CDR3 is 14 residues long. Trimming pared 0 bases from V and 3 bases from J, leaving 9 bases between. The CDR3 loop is CASSLVSDEETQYF. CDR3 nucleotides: TGCGCCAGCAGCTTGGTTTCAGACGAAGAGACCCAGTACTTC. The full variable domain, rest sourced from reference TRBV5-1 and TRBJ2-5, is KAGVTQTPRYLIKTRGQQVTLSCSPISGHRSVSWYQQTPGQGLQFLFEYFSETQRNKGNFPGRFSGRQFSNSRSEMNVSTLELGDSALYLCASSLVSDEETQYFGPGTRLLVL.

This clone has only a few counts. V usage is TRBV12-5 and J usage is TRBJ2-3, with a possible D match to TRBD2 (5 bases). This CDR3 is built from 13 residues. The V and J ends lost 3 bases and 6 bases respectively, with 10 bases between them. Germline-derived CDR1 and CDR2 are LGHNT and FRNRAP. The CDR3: CASGFSGGDTQYF. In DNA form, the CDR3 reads TGTGCTAGTGGTTTCAGCGGCGGTGATACGCAGTATTTT.

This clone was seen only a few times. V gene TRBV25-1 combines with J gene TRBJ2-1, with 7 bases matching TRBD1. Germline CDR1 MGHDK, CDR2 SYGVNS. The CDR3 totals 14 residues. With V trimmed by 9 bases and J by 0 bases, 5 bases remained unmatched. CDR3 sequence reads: CASRTGFSYNEQFF. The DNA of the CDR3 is TGTGCCAGTCGGACAGGCTTCTCCTACAATGAGCAGTTCTTC.